This T cell receptor (beta chain) is drawn from a study of blood T cell repertoires in COVID-19. Looking at the study overall: PBMCs, B-cell-depleted T cells, or T cells were the source of the cDNA or gDNA that made up the material.

Using immunoSEQ multiplex PCR, the repertoire was profiled, and TCRdb retains in-frame clones only, with some absent. The sample has around 160,000 clones; about nine tenths are singletons. The TCR originated in a human donor in a cohort sampled during active COVID-19. The sequenced material came from peripheral blood.

This CDR3 reads CSVVGARWNTEAFF. DNA of the CDR3: TGCAGCGTTGTGGGGGCGAGATGGAACACTGAAGCTTTCTTT. The chain is built from TRBV29-1 and TRBJ1-1, with a possible D match to TRBD1 (6 bases). The CDR3 has 14 residues. Trimming stripped 4 bases from V and 1 base from J, with 13 bases between. CDR1 is SQVTM and CDR2 is ANQGSEA in the germline V gene.